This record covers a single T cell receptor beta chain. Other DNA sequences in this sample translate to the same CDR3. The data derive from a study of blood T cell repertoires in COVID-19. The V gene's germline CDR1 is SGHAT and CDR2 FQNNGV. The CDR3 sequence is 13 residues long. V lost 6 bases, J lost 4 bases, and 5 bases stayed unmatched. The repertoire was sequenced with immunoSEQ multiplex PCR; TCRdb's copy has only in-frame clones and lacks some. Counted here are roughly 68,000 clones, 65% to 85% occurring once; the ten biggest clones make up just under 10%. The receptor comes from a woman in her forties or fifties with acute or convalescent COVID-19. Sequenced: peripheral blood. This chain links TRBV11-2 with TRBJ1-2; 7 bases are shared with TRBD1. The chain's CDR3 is CASSPGQVYGYTF. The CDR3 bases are TGTGCCAGCAGTCCCGGACAGGTCTATGGCTACACCTTC.